These T cell receptor beta chains were read from a single sample in a study of T cell changes during pregnancy in multiple sclerosis. Profiled with immunoSEQ multiplex PCR; TCRdb holds only in-frame clones, not every one. The sample has more than 55,000 clones; about nine tenths are singletons. The sequencing used CD4+ T cells from peripheral blood mononuclear cells, collected in the third trimester of pregnancy. The receptors shown here come from a female donor with multiple sclerosis, enrolled in a pregnancy study. The CDR3 runs from the conserved cysteine through the conserved F or W. D genes are given only for firm matches. The size entry is marked missing in some rows and otherwise reads once, few, many or a size class.

J,V,D,size,DNA,CDR3
TRBJ2-5,TRBV7-9,TRBD2,NA,TGTGCCAGCAGCTTCAGGACTAGCGGGGGGGCTGAGACCCAGTACTTC,CASSFRTSGGAETQYF
TRBJ1-3,TRBV5-4,NA,once,TGTGCCAGCAGCATAGACAGTCTTGGTGGAAACACCATATATTTT,CASSIDSLGGNTIYF
TRBJ2-2,TRBV7-3,NA,NA,TGTGCCAGCAGCTCGGGGTCTCACACCGGGGAGCTGTTTTTT,CASSSGSHTGELFF
TRBJ1-3,TRBV25-1,NA,NA,TGTGCCAGCAGTGTAGGGAGTTCTGCTGGAAACACCATATATTTT,CASSVGSSAGNTIYF
TRBJ2-3,TRBV4-3,TRBD2,once,TGCGCCAGCAGCCAGCGGGGGGGCACAGATACGCAGTATTTT,CASSQRGGTDTQYF
TRBJ2-2,TRBV2,NA,NA,TGTGCCAGCCATACATCCGGGACTCTTTATGCAGGGGAGCTGTTTTTT,CASHTSGTLYAGELFF
TRBJ1-3,TRBV6-4,TRBD1,few,TGTGCCAGCAGCGCCGAACAGGGGGCAGGAAACACCATATATTTT,CASSAEQGAGNTIYF
TRBJ2-7,TRBV6-5,NA,NA,TGTGCCAGCAGTTACGGAATCCAGGGAGGCGAGCAGTACTTC,CASSYGIQGGEQYF
TRBJ1-6,TRBV27,NA,NA,TGTGCCAGCAGTTTGGGGAGTCCCTATAATTCACCCCTCCACTTT,CASSLGSPYNSPLHF
TRBJ1-1,TRBV6-1,TRBD1,NA,TGTGCCAGCTTTGGGACAGAAACTCAGGCCACTGAAGCTTTCTTT,CASFGTETQATEAFF
TRBJ2-2,TRBV6-5,NA,NA,TGTGCCAGCAGTTACGGGGAGTCCGGGGAGCTGTTTTTT,CASSYGESGELFF
TRBJ1-6,TRBV7-9,TRBD1,NA,TGTGCCAGCAGCTTGGACAGGTGGAATTCACCCCTCCACTTT,CASSLDRWNSPLHF
TRBJ1-1,TRBV5-6,TRBD1,NA,TGTGCCAGCAGCTTGAGCCAGGGGGTCGTCGGGCTCAACACTGAAGCTTTCTTT,CASSLSQGVVGLNTEAFF
TRBJ2-3,TRBV5-1,TRBD1,NA,TGCGCCAGCAGCCGACGGACAGGGCAAACAGATACGCAGTATTTT,CASSRRTGQTDTQYF
TRBJ1-4,TRBV6-5,NA,NA,TGTGCCAGCAGTTCCAGGGCACTGGGAACTAATGAAAAACTGTTTTTT,CASSSRALGTNEKLFF
TRBJ2-1,TRBV5-1,TRBD2,once,TGCGCCAGCGGGGACCCTAGCGGGAGTGCCTATGAGCAGTTCTTC,CASGDPSGSAYEQFF
TRBJ1-6,TRBV2,NA,few,TGTGCCAGCAGGGCCGACAGTAATTCACCCCTCCACTTT,CASRADSNSPLHF
TRBJ2-1,TRBV5-4,TRBD2,NA,TGTGCCAGCAAAAGCGGGGGGGAGAGGGACAATGAGCAGTTCTTC,CASKSGGERDNEQFF
TRBJ1-1,TRBV19,NA,few,TGTGCCAGTAGTCCAGGGCGCTTCCCCCTCAAAACGCGATGGTCTGGGCACACTGAAGCTTTCTTT,CASSPGRFPLKTRWSGHTEAFF